Listed below are T cell receptor beta chains from one sample, sequenced in a study of T cell changes during pregnancy in multiple sclerosis. Profiling relied on immunoSEQ multiplex PCR, and the TCRdb table lists in-frame clones only, not all of them. The repertoire includes fewer than 70,000 clones, 94% of them detected once, and around 3.2% sits in the top ten. Sequenced material: CD8+ T cells from peripheral blood mononuclear cells, taken in the third trimester of pregnancy. These receptors were collected from a female donor with multiple sclerosis, enrolled in a pregnancy study. Each CDR3 is given with its conserved first and last residue. D genes are given only for firm matches. Clone size is shown for a subset of rows, as once, few, many or a class of expanded clone.

>-|-|TRBV5-4|TRBJ2-5
CASSDRGGDPRNQETQYF
TGTGCCAGCAGCGACCGAGGGGGGGACCCACGGAACCAAGAGACCCAGTACTTC
>-|-|TRBV7-9|TRBJ1-5
CASSADIYNNQPQHF
TGTGCCAGCAGCGCAGACATCTACAACAATCAGCCCCAGCATTTT
>-|-|TRBV4-3|TRBJ2-2
CASSQDSASNTGELFF
TGCGCCAGCAGCCAAGACTCTGCGTCGAACACCGGGGAGCTGTTTTTT
>-|-|TRBV5-4|TRBJ2-7
CASSLPMAGKRNEQYF
TGTGCCAGCAGCTTGCCAATGGCGGGGAAAAGGAACGAGCAGTACTTC
>-|TRBD2|TRBV9|TRBJ2-1
CASSVGGSGNNEQFF
TGTGCCAGCAGCGTAGGCGGGAGCGGAAACAATGAGCAGTTCTTC
>few|-|TRBV28|TRBJ1-5
CASSFSYQPQHF
TGTGCCAGCAGTTTTAGTTATCAGCCCCAGCATTTT
>-|-|TRBV6-4|TRBJ2-3
CASSDGVGVGTDTQYF
TGTGCCAGCAGTGACGGTGTAGGGGTTGGCACAGATACGCAGTATTTT
>-|TRBD2|TRBV4-1|TRBJ2-5
CASSHPLAGQETQYF
TGCGCCAGCAGCCACCCCCTAGCGGGACAAGAGACCCAGTACTTC
>-|-|TRBV29-1|TRBJ2-7
CSVEGDSDYEQYF
TGCAGCGTTGAAGGGGACTCCGACTACGAGCAGTACTTC
>-|-|TRBV29-1|TRBJ2-7
CSVAGREGHDEQYF
TGCAGCGTTGCTGGTAGGGAGGGACACGACGAGCAGTACTTC
>-|-|TRBV13|TRBJ2-7
CASSFADSTLYEQYF
TGTGCCAGCAGCTTCGCGGACAGTACCCTCTACGAGCAGTACTTC
>-|-|TRBV5-1|TRBJ2-1
CASSLLGGSYNEQFF
TGCGCCAGCAGCTTGTTGGGGGGATCCTACAATGAGCAGTTCTTC
>-|TRBD1|TRBV4-2|TRBJ1-5
CASSHGGTGQNQPQHF
TGTGCCAGCAGCCATGGCGGGACAGGGCAAAATCAGCCCCAGCATTTT
>-|TRBD2|TRBV28|TRBJ2-7
CASSLRAWAGVPYEQYF
TGTGCCAGCAGTCTCCGGGCCTGGGCGGGAGTTCCCTACGAGCAGTACTTC
>-|-|TRBV6-7|TRBJ2-1
CASSYPPPRPPICNEQFF
TGTGCCAGCAGTTACCCCCCCCCTAGACCTCCCATTTGCAATGAGCAGTTCTTC
>-|TRBD1|TRBV30|TRBJ1-2
CAWSAGGLGYTF
TGTGCCTGGAGTGCAGGGGGCCTTGGCTACACCTTC
>-|-|TRBV19|TRBJ1-5
CASTITGLLDQPQHF
TGTGCCAGTACTATTACAGGGTTACTCGATCAGCCCCAGCATTTT
>-|-|TRBV27|TRBJ2-1
CASSNTGYNEQFF
TGTGCCAGCAGTAACACAGGCTACAATGAGCAGTTCTTC
>-|-|TRBV7-9|TRBJ1-2
CASSFSRGGRSYGYTF
TGTGCCAGCAGCTTCAGTCGGGGGGGAAGAAGCTATGGCTACACCTTC
>few|-|TRBV2|TRBJ2-6
CASSEVEGTGANVLTF
TGTGCCAGCAGTGAAGTCGAGGGAACTGGGGCCAACGTCCTGACTTTC
>-|-|TRBV25-1|TRBJ2-3
CASGTLRLDTQYF
TGTGCCAGTGGGACACTTCGTTTGGATACGCAGTATTTT
>few|-|TRBV7-8|TRBJ1-1
CASSLGLAMNTEAFF
TGTGCCAGCAGCTTAGGATTAGCTATGAACACTGAAGCTTTCTTT
>-|-|TRBV21-1|TRBJ1-1
CASSRTRGTGLNTEAFF
TGTGCCAGCAGCAGAACAAGAGGGACAGGACTGAACACTGAAGCTTTCTTT
>-|-|TRBV28|TRBJ2-1
CASSRVVFDEQFF
TGTGCCAGCAGCCGGGTGGTTTTTGATGAGCAGTTCTTC
>once|-|TRBV5-1|TRBJ2-7
CASSPSHSRRGNYEQYF
TGCGCCAGCAGCCCAAGCCATTCACGGAGAGGGAACTACGAGCAGTACTTC
>-|TRBD1|TRBV28|TRBJ2-2
CASSFPRTGPNTGELFF
TGTGCCAGCAGTTTCCCCCGGACAGGGCCAAACACCGGGGAGCTGTTTTTT
>-|TRBD2|TRBV4-1|TRBJ2-7
CASSRVAGTTYEQYF
TGCGCCAGCAGTCGAGTAGCGGGGACGACCTACGAGCAGTACTTC
>once|-|TRBV7-9|TRBJ1-5
CASSPPGESNQPQHF
TGTGCCAGCAGTCCCCCAGGGGAAAGCAATCAGCCCCAGCATTTT
>-|-|TRBV4-1|TRBJ2-7
CASSPLQASEQYF
TGCGCCAGCAGCCCCTTACAGGCTAGCGAGCAGTACTTC
>-|TRBD1|TRBV27|TRBJ2-1
CASSSRAGGSYNEQFF
TGTGCCAGCAGTTCCCGGGCAGGGGGCTCCTACAATGAGCAGTTCTTC
>-|TRBD1|TRBV28|TRBJ2-7
CASSFRGQSYEQYF
TGTGCCAGCAGTTTTAGGGGGCAATCCTACGAGCAGTACTTC
>-|TRBD2|TRBV10-3|TRBJ2-1
CAINGGTSGSRGYEQFF
TGTGCCATCAATGGCGGGACTAGCGGGAGCCGGGGATATGAGCAGTTCTTC
>-|TRBD2|TRBV11-2|TRBJ2-1
CASSPDDQREGSHEQFF
TGTGCCAGCAGCCCGGACGACCAGCGGGAGGGAAGTCATGAGCAGTTCTTC
>-|TRBD2|TRBV5-6|TRBJ2-7
CASSPVWREGLDEQYF
TGTGCCAGCAGCCCTGTCTGGCGGGAGGGCCTCGACGAGCAGTACTTC
>-|-|TRBV4-3|TRBJ1-1
CASSQTWGGNTEAFF
TGCGCCAGCAGCCAAACCTGGGGGGGGAACACTGAAGCTTTCTTT
>-|TRBD2|TRBV7-6|TRBJ2-3
CASSPQSGSVTQYF
TGTGCCAGCAGCCCGCAAAGCGGGAGCGTTACGCAGTATTTT
>-|TRBD2|TRBV10-1|TRBJ2-2
CASPTLAGGPDTGELFF
TGCGCCAGTCCGACTCTAGCGGGAGGCCCGGACACCGGGGAGCTGTTTTTT
>-|-|TRBV27|TRBJ2-5
CASSSGETQYF
TGTGCCAGCAGTTCAGGAGAGACCCAGTACTTC
>-|TRBD2|TRBV27|TRBJ2-7
CASRQYPGLAYHEQYF
TGTGCCAGCAGGCAATACCCGGGACTAGCGTACCACGAGCAGTACTTC
>-|TRBD1|TRBV28|TRBJ2-7
CASSSGQGSAYEQYF
TGTGCCAGCAGTTCAGGACAGGGGTCTGCCTACGAGCAGTACTTC
>once|-|TRBV19|TRBJ1-5
CASSIRDSDQPQHF
TGTGCCAGTAGTATTCGAGACAGTGATCAGCCCCAGCATTTT